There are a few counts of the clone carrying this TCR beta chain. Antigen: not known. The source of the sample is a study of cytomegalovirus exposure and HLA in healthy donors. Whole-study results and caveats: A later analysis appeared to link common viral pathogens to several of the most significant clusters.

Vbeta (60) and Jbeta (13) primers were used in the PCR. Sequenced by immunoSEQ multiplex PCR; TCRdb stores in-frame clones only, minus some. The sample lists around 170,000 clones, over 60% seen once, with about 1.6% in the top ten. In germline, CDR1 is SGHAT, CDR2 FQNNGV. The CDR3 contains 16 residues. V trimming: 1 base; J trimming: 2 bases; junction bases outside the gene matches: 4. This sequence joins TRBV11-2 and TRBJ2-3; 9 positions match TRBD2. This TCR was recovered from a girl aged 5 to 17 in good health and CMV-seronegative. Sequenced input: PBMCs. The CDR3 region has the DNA TGTGCCAGCAGCTTAGTAGCGGGGGAGGCCACAGATACGCAGTATTTT. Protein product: CASSLVAGEATDTQYF.